The clone carrying this T cell receptor beta chain was seen a handful of times. The antigen is not known. This entry belongs to a study of T cells after posttransplantation cyclophosphamide. The junction had 7 bases not matched to a gene; V was cut back by 0 bases and J by 5 bases. The germline gives CDR1 MRHNA, CDR2 SNTAGT. CDR3 length: 17 residues. Findings and limits, study-wide: Donor-recipient repertoire similarity was low at 1-2 months, rising over year one. Blood and skin or GI T cell repertoires showed limited TRB overlap. After PTCy, TRB diversity resembled that of CNI/methotrexate controls.

TCRdb keeps only in-frame clones here, not all; method: immunoSEQ multiplex PCR. The top ten clones hold 18% of a sample with some 4,300 clones, more than 60% of them seen once. This clonotype was obtained from a woman aged 55-70 years in good health, CMV-negative, and a related stem cell transplant donor. The chain employs TRBV6-4 and TRBJ2-3; TRBD2 agrees at 11 bases. The sequencing input was memory CD8+ T cells sorted from blood. The CDR3 loop reads CASSDSSTSGGLDTQYF. As DNA, the CDR3 is TGTGCCAGCAGTGACTCGTCAACTAGCGGGGGTTTAGATACGCAGTATTTT.